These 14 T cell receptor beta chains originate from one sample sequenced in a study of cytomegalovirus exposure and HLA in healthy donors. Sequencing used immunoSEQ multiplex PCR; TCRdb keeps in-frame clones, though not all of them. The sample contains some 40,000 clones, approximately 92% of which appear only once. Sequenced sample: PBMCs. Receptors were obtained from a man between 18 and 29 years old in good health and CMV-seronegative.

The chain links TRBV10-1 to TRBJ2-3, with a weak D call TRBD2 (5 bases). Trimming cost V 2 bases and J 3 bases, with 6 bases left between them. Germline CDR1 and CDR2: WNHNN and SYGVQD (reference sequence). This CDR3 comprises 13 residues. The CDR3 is CASSEDYTDTQYF. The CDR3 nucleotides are TGCGCCAGCAGTGAGGACTATACAGATACGCAGTATTTT.

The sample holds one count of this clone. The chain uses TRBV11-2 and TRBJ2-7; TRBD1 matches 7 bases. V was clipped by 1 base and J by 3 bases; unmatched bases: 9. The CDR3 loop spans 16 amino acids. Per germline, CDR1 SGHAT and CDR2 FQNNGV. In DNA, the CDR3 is TGTGCCAGCAGCTTAGCCACGACAGGGTTAGGCTACGAGCAGTACTTC. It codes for CASSLATTGLGYEQYF.

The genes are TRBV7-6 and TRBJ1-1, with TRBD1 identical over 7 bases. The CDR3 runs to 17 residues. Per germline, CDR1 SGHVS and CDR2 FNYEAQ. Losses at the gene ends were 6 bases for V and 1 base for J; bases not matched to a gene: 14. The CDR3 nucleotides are TGTGCCAGCAGTCCGAGGACAGGAGCTCGCTGGAACACTGAAGCTTTCTTT. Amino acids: CASSPRTGARWNTEAFF.

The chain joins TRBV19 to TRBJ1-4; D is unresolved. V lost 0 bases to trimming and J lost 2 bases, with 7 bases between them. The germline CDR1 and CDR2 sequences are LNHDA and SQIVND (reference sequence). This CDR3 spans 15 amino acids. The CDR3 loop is CASSIDRGTNEKLFF. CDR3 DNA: TGTGCCAGTAGTATAGATCGGGGTACTAATGAAAAACTGTTTTTT.

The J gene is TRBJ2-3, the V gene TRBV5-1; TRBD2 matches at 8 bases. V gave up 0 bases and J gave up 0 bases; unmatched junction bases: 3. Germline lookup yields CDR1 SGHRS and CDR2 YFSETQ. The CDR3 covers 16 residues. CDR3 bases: TGCGCCAGCAGCTTGGGGGCTAGCGGGAGCACAGATACGCAGTATTTT. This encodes CASSLGASGSTDTQYF. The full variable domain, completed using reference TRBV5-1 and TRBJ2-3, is KAGVTQTPRYLIKTRGQQVTLSCSPISGHRSVSWYQQTPGQGLQFLFEYFSETQRNKGNFPGRFSGRQFSNSRSEMNVSTLELGDSALYLCASSLGASGSTDTQYFGPGTRLTVL.

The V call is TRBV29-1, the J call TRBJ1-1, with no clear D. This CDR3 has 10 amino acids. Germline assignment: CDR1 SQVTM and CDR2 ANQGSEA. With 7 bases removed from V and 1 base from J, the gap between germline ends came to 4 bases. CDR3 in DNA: TGCAGCGACGGGAACACTGAAGCTTTCTTT. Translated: CSDGNTEAFF.

CDR3 residues: CASSLGRGSTDTQYF. The CDR3 nucleotides read TGCGCCAGCAGCCTCGGTCGGGGTAGCACAGATACGCAGTATTTT. The gene calls are TRBV5-1 and TRBJ2-3; possibly TRBD2 for D (5 bases). Trimming cost V 4 bases and J 0 bases, with 12 bases left between them. The CDR3 extends over 15 amino acids. Per the germline V gene, CDR1 is SGHRS and CDR2 is YFSETQ. Full variable domain (rest looked up from reference TRBV5-1 and TRBJ2-3): KAGVTQTPRYLIKTRGQQVTLSCSPISGHRSVSWYQQTPGQGLQFLFEYFSETQRNKGNFPGRFSGRQFSNSRSEMNVSTLELGDSALYLCASSLGRGSTDTQYFGPGTRLTVL.

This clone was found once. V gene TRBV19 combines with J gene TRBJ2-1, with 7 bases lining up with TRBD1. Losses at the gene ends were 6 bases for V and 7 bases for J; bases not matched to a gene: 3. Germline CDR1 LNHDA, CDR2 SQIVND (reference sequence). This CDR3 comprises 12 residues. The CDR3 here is CASRQGWNEQFF. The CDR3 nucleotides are TGTGCCAGTAGACAGGGGTGGAATGAGCAGTTCTTC.

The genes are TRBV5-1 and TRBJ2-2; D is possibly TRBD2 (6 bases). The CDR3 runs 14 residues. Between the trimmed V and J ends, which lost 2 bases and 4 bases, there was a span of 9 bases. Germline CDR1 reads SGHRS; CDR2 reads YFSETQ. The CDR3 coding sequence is TGCGCCAGCAGCTTACCCGGGGGCACCGGGGAGCTGTTTTTT. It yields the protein CASSLPGGTGELFF.

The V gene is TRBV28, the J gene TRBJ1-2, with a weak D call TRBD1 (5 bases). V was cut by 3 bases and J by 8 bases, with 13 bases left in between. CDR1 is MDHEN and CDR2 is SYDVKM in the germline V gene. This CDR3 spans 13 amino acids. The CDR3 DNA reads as TGTGCCAGCAGTTTGGTCGGGGGAGGCGGCTACACCTTC. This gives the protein CASSLVGGGGYTF.

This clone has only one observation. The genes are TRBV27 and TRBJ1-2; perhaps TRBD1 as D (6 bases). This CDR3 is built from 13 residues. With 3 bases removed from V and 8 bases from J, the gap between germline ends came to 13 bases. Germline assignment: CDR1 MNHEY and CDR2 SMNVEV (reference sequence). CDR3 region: CASSFAGVSGYTF. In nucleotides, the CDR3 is TGTGCCAGCAGTTTTGCAGGGGTAAGCGGCTACACCTTC.

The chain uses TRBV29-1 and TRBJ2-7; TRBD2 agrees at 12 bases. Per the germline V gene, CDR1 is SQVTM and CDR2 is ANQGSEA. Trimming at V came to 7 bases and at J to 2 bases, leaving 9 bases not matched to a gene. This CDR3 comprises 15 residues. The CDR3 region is CSAVTSGRPPYEQYF. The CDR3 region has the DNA TGCAGCGCGGTGACTAGCGGGAGACCACCCTACGAGCAGTACTTC.

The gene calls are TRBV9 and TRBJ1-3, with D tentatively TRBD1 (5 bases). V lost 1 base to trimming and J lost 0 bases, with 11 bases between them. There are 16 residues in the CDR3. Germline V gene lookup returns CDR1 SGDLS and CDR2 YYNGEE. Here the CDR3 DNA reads TGTGCCAGCAGCGTACTATCAGGGCCCTCTGGAAACACCATATATTTT. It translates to CASSVLSGPSGNTIYF.

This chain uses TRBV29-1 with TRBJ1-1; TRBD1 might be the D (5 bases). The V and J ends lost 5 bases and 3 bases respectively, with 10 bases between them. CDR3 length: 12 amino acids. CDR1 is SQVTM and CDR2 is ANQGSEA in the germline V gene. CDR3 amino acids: CSVPPGDTEAFF. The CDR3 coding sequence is TGCAGCGTTCCTCCGGGGGACACTGAAGCTTTCTTT.